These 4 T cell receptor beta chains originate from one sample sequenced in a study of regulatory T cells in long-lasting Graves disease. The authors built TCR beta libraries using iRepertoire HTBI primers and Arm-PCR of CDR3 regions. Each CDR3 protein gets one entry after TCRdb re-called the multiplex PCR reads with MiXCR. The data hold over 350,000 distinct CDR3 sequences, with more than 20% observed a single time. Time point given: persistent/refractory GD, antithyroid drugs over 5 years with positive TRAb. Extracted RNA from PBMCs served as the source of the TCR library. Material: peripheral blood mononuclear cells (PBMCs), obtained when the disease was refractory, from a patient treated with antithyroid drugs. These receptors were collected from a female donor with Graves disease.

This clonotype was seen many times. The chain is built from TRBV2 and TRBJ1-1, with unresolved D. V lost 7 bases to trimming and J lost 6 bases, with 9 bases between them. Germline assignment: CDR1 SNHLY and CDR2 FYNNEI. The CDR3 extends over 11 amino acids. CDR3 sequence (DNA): TGTGCCAGCATAAAAGGGTCTGAAGCTTTCTTT. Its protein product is CASIKGSEAFF.

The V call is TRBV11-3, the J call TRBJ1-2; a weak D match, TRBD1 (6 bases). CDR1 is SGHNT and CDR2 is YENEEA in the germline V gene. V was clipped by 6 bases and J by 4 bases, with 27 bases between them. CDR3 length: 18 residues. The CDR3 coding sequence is TGTGCCAGCAGACAATTACAGGGAAATCCGAGAATAAGCTATGGCTACACCTTC. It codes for CASRQLQGNPRISYGYTF.

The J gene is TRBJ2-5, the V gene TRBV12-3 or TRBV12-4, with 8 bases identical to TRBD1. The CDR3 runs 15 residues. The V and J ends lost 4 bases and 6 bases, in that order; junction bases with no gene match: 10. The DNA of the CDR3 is TGTGCCAGCAGTTACCCTCAGGACAGGGCGAAGACCCAGTACTTC. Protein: CASSYPQDRAKTQYF.

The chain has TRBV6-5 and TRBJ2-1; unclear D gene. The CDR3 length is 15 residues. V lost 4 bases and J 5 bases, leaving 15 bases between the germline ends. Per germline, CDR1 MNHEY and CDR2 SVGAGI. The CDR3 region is CASSSPPPFHNEQFF. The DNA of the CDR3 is TGTGCCAGCAGTTCCCCGCCACCGTTCCACAATGAGCAGTTCTTC.